The 20 T cell receptor beta chains below come from one sample, sequenced in a study of OX40 agonist ivuxolimab in advanced cancers. The data were produced by immunoSEQ multiplex PCR, yet TCRdb's version contains in-frame clones alone and is incomplete. The table records about 82,000 clones, around nine tenths of them present only once. Specimen: CD4+ or CD8+ T cells sorted from blood, collected in a trial of the OX40 agonist ivuxolimab. All receptors come from an adult with an advanced solid tumor such as melanoma, head and neck, liver or kidney cancer.

J is TRBJ2-5 and V is TRBV19, with D perhaps TRBD1 (6 bases). V was shortened by 5 bases and J by 2 bases, with 9 bases between the two germline ends. Germline V CDR1 and CDR2: LNHDA, SQIVND (reference sequence). The CDR3 totals 13 residues. CDR3 in amino acids: CASSLDRQETQYF. The CDR3 DNA reads TGTGCCAGTAGTTTGGACAGACAAGAGACCCAGTACTTC.

DNA of the CDR3: TGTGCCAGCAGCTTGACAGCAAAGAATGAAAAACTGTTTTTT. This gives the protein CASSLTAKNEKLFF. This chain links TRBV5-4 with TRBJ1-4; D unresolved. This CDR3 is 14 amino acids long. The V end was cut by 1 base, the J end by 5 bases, with 9 bases between. Germline CDR1 is SGHNT and CDR2 is YYREEE (reference sequence).

The J gene is TRBJ2-5, the V gene TRBV7-3; TRBD1 aligns across 8 bases. This CDR3 region has 17 residues. Per the germline V gene, CDR1 is SGHTA and CDR2 is FQGTGA. Trimming took 0 bases from V and 6 from J; bases not matched to a gene: 12. The chain's CDR3 is CASSLTPPKDRVKTQYF. The CDR3 DNA sequence: TGTGCCAGCAGCTTAACCCCTCCCAAGGACAGGGTTAAGACCCAGTACTTC.

This chain joins TRBV7-8 and TRBJ2-2; D is ambiguous. This CDR3 comprises 15 residues. Germline CDR1 SGHVS, CDR2 FQNEAQ. Trimming took 1 base from V and 0 from J, leaving 6 bases between them. This CDR3 is CASSLVSANTGELFF. As DNA, the CDR3 is TGTGCCAGCAGCTTAGTATCAGCGAACACCGGGGAGCTGTTTTTT.

As concerns this clone: A junction boundary mismatches the germline segment, possibly from a read error. The rearrangement links TRBV19 to TRBJ2-7; perhaps TRBD2 as D (6 bases). Germline CDR1 is LNHDA and CDR2 is SQIVND (reference sequence). The CDR3 length is 16 residues. CDR3 protein: CASSAQTPGLSFEQYF. CDR3 in DNA: TGTGCCAGTAGTGCCCAAACCCCGGGACTTTCCTTCGAGCAGTACTTC. Drawing the rest from reference TRBV19 and TRBJ2-7, the complete variable domain is DGGITQSPKYLFRKEGQNVTLSCEQNLNHDAMYWYRQDPGQGLRLIYYSQIVNDFQKGDIAEGYSVSREKKESFPLTVTSAQKNPTAFYLCASSAQTPGLSFEQYFGPGTRLTVT.

V gene TRBV19 combines with J gene TRBJ2-7; possible D gene TRBD2, 5 bases. This CDR3 has 13 residues. Germline CDR1 LNHDA, CDR2 SQIVND (reference sequence). The V and J ends lost 4 bases and 4 bases respectively, with 11 bases between them. The CDR3 loop is CASSRNEGYEQYF. The CDR3 DNA is TGTGCCAGTAGTAGAAATGAGGGTTACGAGCAGTACTTC. Full variable domain (outside the CDR3, taken from reference TRBV19 and TRBJ2-7): DGGITQSPKYLFRKEGQNVTLSCEQNLNHDAMYWYRQDPGQGLRLIYYSQIVNDFQKGDIAEGYSVSREKKESFPLTVTSAQKNPTAFYLCASSRNEGYEQYFGPGTRLTVT.

The rearrangement joins TRBV7-2 to TRBJ2-5, with 9 bases aligning to TRBD2. This CDR3 is built from 19 residues. Trimming removed 4 bases from V and 4 bases from J; junction bases left unmatched: 19. Germline loops: CDR1 SGHTA, CDR2 FQGNSA. CDR3 nucleotide sequence: TGTGCCAGCAGCTCGAACCTCGGATTTGGTAGCGGGAGATCAGAGACCCAGTACTTC. This encodes CASSSNLGFGSGRSETQYF.

The rearrangement joins TRBV7-2 to TRBJ1-4, with D possibly matching TRBD1 (6 bases). Trimming left V 5 bases short and J 5 bases short, with 15 bases between. CDR3 size: 15 residues. The V gene's germline CDR1 is SGHTA and CDR2 FQGNSA. CDR3: CASSPRTVNNEKLFF. The CDR3 bases are TGTGCCAGCAGCCCCCGGACAGTTAACAATGAAAAACTGTTTTTT.

This chain connects TRBV7-8 to TRBJ2-7; 7 nucleotides agree with TRBD2. Germline V CDR1 and CDR2: SGHVS, FQNEAQ. The trim removed 4 bases at V and 6 bases at J, leaving 6 bases unmatched. The CDR3 is 13 amino acids. The CDR3 DNA sequence: TGTGCCAGCAGCTCAAAGCGGGAAAGCGAGCAGTACTTC. Translating gives CASSSKRESEQYF.

The rearrangement links TRBV7-2 to TRBJ2-4; 7 nucleotides line up with TRBD2. The germline V gene has CDR1 SGHTA and CDR2 FQGNSA. V shed 3 bases and J 0 bases; nucleotides not matched to a gene: 11. CDR3 size: 18 residues. In DNA, the CDR3 is TGTGCCAGCAGCTTCGGTCTAGCGGCCAGTCTAGCCAAAAACATTCAGTACTTC. It specifies CASSFGLAASLAKNIQYF.

The chain's CDR3 is CASSDPGQPNTEAFF. The CDR3, as DNA: TGTGCCAGCAGCGATCCGGGACAGCCGAACACTGAAGCTTTCTTT. The V gene is TRBV9, the J gene TRBJ1-1, with 7 bases aligning to TRBD1. Looked up from germline, CDR1 is SGDLS and CDR2 is YYNGEE. The CDR3 totals 15 residues. Trimming removed 3 bases from V and 1 base from J; junction bases left unmatched: 6.

This clone is a singleton in its sample. For the CDR3, the DNA is TGTGCCAGCAGCTTAACTATAGGAGGCCTAAAGCAGTTCTTC. It specifies CASSLTIGGLKQFF. The V and J genes are TRBV7-6 and TRBJ2-1; the D gene is possibly TRBD2 (5 bases). The germline V gene encodes CDR1 SGHVS and CDR2 FNYEAQ. The V end lost 2 bases, the J end lost 11 bases, and 16 bases lay between the germline ends. The CDR3 length is 14 residues.

The chain is built from TRBV5-4 and TRBJ2-3; the D gene is possibly TRBD2 (6 bases). Trimming cost V 7 bases and J 1 base, with 10 bases left between them. The CDR3 loop spans 13 amino acids. In germline, CDR1 is SGHNT, CDR2 YYREEE (reference sequence). The CDR3: CASGRGGTDTQYF. For the CDR3, the DNA is TGTGCCAGCGGGCGGGGAGGCACAGATACGCAGTATTTT.

The chain employs TRBV4-3 and TRBJ1-5; the D is unclear. Germline V gene lookup returns CDR1 LGHNA and CDR2 YSLEER. Trimming pared 1 base from V and 0 bases from J, leaving 7 bases between. The CDR3 consists of 15 residues. The CDR3 is CASSQGLYSNQPQHF. The CDR3, as DNA: TGCGCCAGCAGCCAAGGCCTATATAGCAATCAGCCCCAGCATTTT.

V usage is TRBV29-1 and J usage is TRBJ2-1; D remains unclear. There are 15 residues in the CDR3. Trimming cost V 0 bases and J 0 bases, with 9 bases left between them. The V gene's germline CDR1 is SQVTM and CDR2 ANQGSEA. CDR3 nucleotides: TGCAGCGTTGAAGATCAGGCAGTCTCCTACAATGAGCAGTTCTTC. This encodes CSVEDQAVSYNEQFF.

The rearrangement joins TRBV7-2 to TRBJ2-1; no clear D gene. Trimming pared 1 base from V and 0 bases from J, leaving 10 bases between. CDR3 length equals 16 residues. CDR1 and CDR2 from the germline V gene are SGHTA and FQGNSA. The CDR3 here is CASSLVGFSSYNEQFF. The CDR3 nucleotides are TGTGCCAGCAGCTTAGTAGGATTCAGCTCCTACAATGAGCAGTTCTTC. Complete variable domain (other parts from reference TRBV7-2 and TRBJ2-1): GAGVSQSPSNKVTEKGKDVELRCDPISGHTALYWYRQSLGQGLEFLIYFQGNSAPDKSGLPSDRFSAERTGGSVSTLTIQRTQQEDSAVYLCASSLVGFSSYNEQFFGPGTRLTVL.

The rearrangement links TRBV7-9 to TRBJ2-2; 8 bases match TRBD2. The germline CDR1 and CDR2 sequences are SEHNR and FQNEAQ (reference sequence). J lost 0 bases, V lost 0 bases, and 0 bases had no gene match. CDR3 length equals 16 residues. CDR3 amino acids: CASSLAGLANTGELFF. The CDR3 DNA reads TGTGCCAGCAGCTTAGCGGGACTAGCGAACACCGGGGAGCTGTTTTTT.

This sequence joins TRBV21-1 and TRBJ2-7; the table's D gene call, TRBD1, was not cross checked with the DNA. TRBV21-1 is an annotated pseudogene. The CDR3 totals 15 residues. CDR3 loop: CASHEQGSYFYEQYF. DNA for the CDR3: TGTGCCAGCCACGAACAGGGGTCTTACTTTTACGAGCAGTACTTC.

This clone appeared a single time. The rearrangement uses TRBV7-3 and TRBJ2-3, with a tentative D call TRBD2 (6 bases). The V end lost 2 bases, the J end lost 2 bases, and 8 bases lay between the germline ends. The CDR3 consists of 14 residues. Germline CDR1 is SGHTA and CDR2 is FQGTGA. The CDR3 region is CASSLAGFTDTQYF. The CDR3 coding sequence is TGTGCCAGCAGCTTAGCGGGGTTCACAGATACGCAGTATTTT.

CDR3 in amino acids: CASSLPTGGSPLHF. As DNA, the CDR3 is TGTGCCAGCAGCTTACCGACAGGGGGGTCACCCCTCCACTTT. The V gene is TRBV13, the J gene TRBJ1-6; the match to TRBD1 covers 9 bases. This CDR3 contains 14 residues. Trimming at V came to 2 bases and at J to 10 bases, leaving 3 bases not matched to a gene. Germline-derived CDR1 and CDR2 are PRHDT and FYEKMQ (reference sequence). The variable domain in full, completed from reference TRBV13 and TRBJ1-6, reads AAGVIQSPRHLIKEKRETATLKCYPIPRHDTVYWYQQGPGQDPQFLISFYEKMQSDKGSIPDRFSAQQFSDYHSELNMSSLELGDSALYFCASSLPTGGSPLHFGNGTRLTVT.